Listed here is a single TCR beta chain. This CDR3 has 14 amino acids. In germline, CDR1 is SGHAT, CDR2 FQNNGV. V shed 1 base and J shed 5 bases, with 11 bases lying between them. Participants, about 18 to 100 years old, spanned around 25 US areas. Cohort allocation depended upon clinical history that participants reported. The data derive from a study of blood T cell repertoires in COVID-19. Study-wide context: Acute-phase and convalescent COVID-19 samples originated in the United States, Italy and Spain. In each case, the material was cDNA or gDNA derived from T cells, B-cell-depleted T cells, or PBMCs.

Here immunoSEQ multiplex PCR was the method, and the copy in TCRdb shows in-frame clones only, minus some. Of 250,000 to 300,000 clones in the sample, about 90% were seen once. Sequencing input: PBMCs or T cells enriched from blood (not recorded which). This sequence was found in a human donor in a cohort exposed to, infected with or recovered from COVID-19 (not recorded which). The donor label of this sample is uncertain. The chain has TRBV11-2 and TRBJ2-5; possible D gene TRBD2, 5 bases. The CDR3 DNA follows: TGTGCCAGCAGCTTAGGGCTTCGAGGGGAGACCCAGTACTTC. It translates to CASSLGLRGETQYF.